These 24 T cell receptor beta chains came from one sample sequenced in a study of breast tumors, draining lymph nodes, adjacent tissues. Samples came from axillary lymph nodes draining the breast cancer. TCRdb itself ran the multiplex PCR reads through MiXCR, one entry per CDR3 protein. The sample lists about 170,000 distinct CDR3 sequences; approximately 30% were seen once. Sequenced input: axillary lymph node tissue. Source of these receptors: a female donor with breast cancer. Some clones in this sample may be carry-over from other donors' samples.

On this clonotype itself: An end of the junction differs from the germline gene, which may be a read error. This sequence joins TRBV7-2 and TRBJ1-3, with D perhaps matching TRBD1 (6 bases). This CDR3 comprises 18 residues. From germline, CDR1 is SGHTA and CDR2 FQGNSA. CDR3 loop: CASSLLETGSFSGDTIYF. The DNA for the CDR3 is TGTGCCAGCAGCTTATTGGAGACAGGAAGCTTCTCTGGAGACACCATATATTTT.

In the case of this clonotype: Relative to the germline gene, one junction end is altered; a read error may explain this. The chain carries TRBV7-2 and TRBJ1-6; D gene ambiguous. The CDR3 has 15 amino acids. The V gene's germline CDR1 is SGHTA and CDR2 FQGNSA. The CDR3 bases are TGCGCCAGCAGCCCCCAGGCGGGTAGTCAATCACCCATCCACTTT. It encodes CASSPQAGSQSPIHF.

This clonotype was observed at least ten times. The chain employs TRBV2 and TRBJ2-7; 7 nucleotides line up with TRBD2. Trimming removed 8 bases from V and 0 bases from J; junction bases left unmatched: 7. CDR3 length: 14 residues. CDR1 is SNHLY and CDR2 is FYNNEI in the germline V gene. CDR3: CASGRDGSSYEQYF. The CDR3 region has the DNA TGTGCCAGCGGGAGGGACGGTAGCTCCTACGAGCAGTACTTC. Full variable domain (rest looked up from reference TRBV2 and TRBJ2-7): EPEVTQTPSHQVTQMGQEVILRCVPISNHLYFYWYRQILGQKVEFLVSFYNNEISEKSEIFDDQFSVERPDGSNFTLKIRSTKLEDSAMYFCASGRDGSSYEQYFGPGTRLTVT.

In its sample, this clonotype was seen many times. This chain joins TRBV9 and TRBJ1-4, with 8 bases identical to TRBD1. Germline assignment: CDR1 SGDLS and CDR2 YYNGEE. The J segment lost 7 bases and the V segment lost 6 bases, leaving 8 bases of the junction unmatched. The CDR3 runs 14 residues. The CDR3 DNA reads TGTGCCAGCAACAGGGGGGAAAGGTCTGAAAAACTGTTTTTT. Residues: CASNRGERSEKLFF.

This clonotype was detected many times. The chain joins TRBV5-8 to TRBJ1-6; unclear D gene. V was cut by 5 bases and J by 13 bases, with 16 bases left in between. The germline CDR1 and CDR2 sequences are SGHTS and YDEGEE. This CDR3 is built from 13 residues. The CDR3 bases are TGTGCCAGCAGGGGATTAACAGCTCCCCCCCTCCACTTT. It codes for CASRGLTAPPLHF.

Many counts were recorded for this clonotype. The chain is built from TRBV18 and TRBJ2-7; 9 bases agree with TRBD1. Germline V gene data show CDR1 as KGHSH and CDR2 as LQKENI. The V gene end was trimmed by 5 bases and the J gene end by 3 bases; junction bases not matched to a gene: 11. The CDR3 extends over 16 amino acids. Here the CDR3 reads CASSSYGQGIRYEQYF. The DNA for the CDR3 is TGTGCCAGCTCATCATATGGACAGGGGATTCGCTACGAGCAGTACTTC. Variable domain in full (rest from reference TRBV18 and TRBJ2-7): NAGVMQNPRHLVRRRGQEARLRCSPMKGHSHVYWYRQLPEEGLKFMVYLQKENIIDESGMPKERFSAEFPKEGPSILRIQQVVRGDSAAYFCASSSYGQGIRYEQYFGPGTRLTVT.

A remark on this clonotype: A much larger clone lies one base from this, so it may be a read error. The J gene is TRBJ1-5, the V gene TRBV28; D not certain. CDR1 and CDR2 from the germline V gene are MDHEN and SYDVKM. This CDR3 has 16 amino acids. CDR3 protein: CACRTRLGYSNQPQHF. CDR3 in DNA: TGTGCCTGCAGAACCCGGCTAGGTTATAGCAATCAGCCCCAGCATTTT.

This clonotype was found many times. This chain links TRBV5-1 with TRBJ2-2; 10 positions agree with TRBD2. The CDR3 extends over 17 amino acids. The germline gives CDR1 SGHRS, CDR2 YFSETQ. Trimming cost V 2 bases and J 6 bases; bases outside gene matches: 10. The CDR3 loop is CASSFFGLAEDAGELFF. In DNA form, the CDR3 reads TGCGCCAGCAGCTTTTTCGGACTAGCGGAGGACGCCGGGGAGCTGTTTTTT. Supplemented by reference TRBV5-1 and TRBJ2-2, the full variable domain reads KAGVTQTPRYLIKTRGQQVTLSCSPISGHRSVSWYQQTPGQGLQFLFEYFSETQRNKGNFPGRFSGRQFSNSRSEMNVSTLELGDSALYLCASSFFGLAEDAGELFFGEGSRLTVL.

This clonotype was observed many times. The chain is built from TRBV28 and TRBJ1-5, with 9 bases fitting TRBD1. Trimming at V came to 8 bases and at J to 9 bases, leaving 17 bases not matched to a gene. Looked up from germline, CDR1 is MDHEN and CDR2 is SYDVKM. This CDR3 is built from 16 residues. CDR3: CASARPGTGPTWPQHF. DNA of the CDR3: TGTGCCAGCGCCCGCCCCGGGACAGGGCCAACTTGGCCCCAGCATTTT.

Many counts were recorded for this clonotype. The chain has TRBV20-1 and TRBJ1-5, with a weak D call TRBD1 (5 bases). The CDR3 sequence is 13 residues long. V dropped 6 bases and J dropped 2 bases, with 11 bases sitting between them. Germline V gene data show CDR1 as DFQATT and CDR2 as SNEGSKA (reference sequence). The CDR3 DNA follows: TGCAGTGCCGGGGACGCTGGCAATCAGCCCCAGCATTTT. It translates to CSAGDAGNQPQHF.

This clonotype was detected ten times or more. The chain joins TRBV12-3 or TRBV12-4 to TRBJ2-6; D is uncertain. V was clipped by 7 bases and J by 2 bases, with 3 bases between them. The CDR3 covers 12 residues. CDR3: CASNPGANVLTF. CDR3 DNA: TGTGCCAGCAATCCTGGGGCCAACGTCCTGACTTTC.

This clonotype was seen at least ten times. The V and J genes are TRBV6-2 or TRBV6-3 and TRBJ2-7; 7 bases match TRBD2. V lost 5 bases and J lost 0; bases outside the gene matches: 16. Germline V gene sequence: CDR1 MNHEY, CDR2 SVGEGT. The CDR3 spans 18 residues. CDR3: CASSTAGWTSGASYEQYF. For the CDR3, the DNA is TGTGCCAGCAGTACAGCAGGGTGGACCAGCGGGGCCTCCTACGAGCAGTACTTC.

There are many counts of this clonotype. The chain uses TRBV20-1 and TRBJ1-2, with no clear D. Trimming left V 1 base short and J 8 bases short, with 5 bases between. CDR1 and CDR2 (germline): DFQATT, SNEGSKA (reference sequence). The CDR3 spans 10 residues. CDR3 sequence: CSARGAGYTF. CDR3 sequence (DNA): TGCAGTGCTAGAGGGGCCGGCTACACCTTC.

This chain uses TRBV15 with TRBJ2-7, with a possible D match to TRBD1 (6 bases). V lost 3 bases to trimming and J lost 4 bases, with 16 bases between them. CDR3 length: 15 residues. Germline-derived CDR1 and CDR2 are LNHNV and YYDKDF (reference sequence). DNA for the CDR3: TGTGCCACCAGCAGTGGCAGGGGTGAGGGGTACGAGCAGTACTTC. It yields the protein CATSSGRGEGYEQYF.

This clonotype occurred many times. Given a much more abundant clone one base away, this may be a read error. The chain couples TRBV20-1 to TRBJ2-7; weak D call: TRBD2 (5 bases). V was shortened by 0 bases and J by 6 bases, with 15 bases between the two germline ends. This CDR3 is 14 amino acids long. From germline, CDR1 is DFQATT and CDR2 SNEGSKA (reference sequence). The DNA of the CDR3 is TGCAGTGCTAGAGATCGGATAGACTACTCCGAGCAGTACTTC. Its protein is CSARDRIDYSEQYF.

This clonotype showed up many times. The chain is built from TRBV20-1 and TRBJ2-3; D is undetermined. The V gene's germline CDR1 is DFQATT and CDR2 SNEGSKA (reference sequence). V was trimmed by 5 bases and J by 6 bases, leaving 12 bases between them. The CDR3 has 12 residues. CDR3 coding DNA: TGCAGTGCTCGGCCCGGCGCGGATACGCAGTATTTT. Its translation: CSARPGADTQYF.

The chain couples TRBV19 to TRBJ2-3; D perhaps matches TRBD1 (10 bases). The V end was cut by 3 bases, the J end by 11 bases, with 18 bases between. The CDR3 is 14 residues long. CDR1 is LNHDA, CDR2 SQIVND, per germline (reference sequence). For the CDR3, the DNA is TGTGCCAGTAGTATCCTAGCGGGGACAGGGGAGCAGTATTTT. Its translation: CASSILAGTGEQYF.

The chain carries TRBV30 and TRBJ1-1, with TRBD1 matching 7 bases. Germline V gives CDR1 GTSNPN, CDR2 SVGIG (reference sequence). CDR3 length equals 12 residues. V gave up 0 bases and J gave up 7 bases; unmatched junction bases: 2. The CDR3: CAWSVGGGEAFF. The DNA of the CDR3 is TGTGCCTGGAGTGTAGGGGGCGGTGAAGCTTTCTTT. Full variable domain (rest looked up from reference TRBV30 and TRBJ1-1): SQTIHQWPATLVQPVGSPLSLECTVEGTSNPNLYWYRQAAGRGLQLLFYSVGIGQISSEVPQNLSASRPQDRQFILSSKKLLLSDSGFYLCAWSVGGGEAFFGQGTRLTVV.

There are many counts of this clonotype. The CDR3 region is CASSNEVGEQFF. In DNA, the CDR3 is TGTGCCAGTAGTAACGAGGTGGGTGAGCAGTTCTTC. The chain links TRBV19 to TRBJ2-1; D unclear. Trimming left V 4 bases short and J 9 bases short, with 10 bases between. CDR3 length: 12 amino acids. Germline V CDR1 and CDR2: LNHDA, SQIVND (reference sequence).

As for this clonotype: The CDR3 end shows no conserved phenylalanine or tryptophan, and so a read error is likely. This chain connects TRBV9 to TRBJ2-3; D ambiguous. The germline gives CDR1 SGDLS, CDR2 YYNGEE. The CDR3 is 13 amino acids. CDR3 DNA: TGTGTCAGCAGCGTAGAACGGACAGATACGCAGTATTCT. Protein: CVSSVERTDTQYS.

The chain employs TRBV2 and TRBJ2-4; D unresolved. Trimming took off 9 bases at V and 0 bases at J, with 18 bases between the two ends. The V gene's germline CDR1 is SNHLY and CDR2 FYNNEI. The CDR3 is 16 residues long. The CDR3 spells CASSPSALLAKNIQYF. In nucleotides, the CDR3 is TGTGCCAGTAGCCCCTCGGCCCTCTTAGCCAAAAACATTCAGTACTTC. The entire variable domain, with the rest obtained from reference TRBV2 and TRBJ2-4, is as follows: EPEVTQTPSHQVTQMGQEVILRCVPISNHLYFYWYRQILGQKVEFLVSFYNNEISEKSEIFDDQFSVERPDGSNFTLKIRSTKLEDSAMYFCASSPSALLAKNIQYFGAGTRLSVL.

The V call is TRBV24-1, the J call TRBJ1-1; weak D call: TRBD1 (5 bases). This CDR3 is built from 15 residues. Germline assignment: CDR1 KGHDR and CDR2 SFDVKD. V was pared by 2 bases and J by 4 bases, with 13 bases between. CDR3 DNA sequence: TGTGCCACCAGTGATTCCCGGGGGGTGGGCACTGAAGCTTTCTTT. Encoded protein: CATSDSRGVGTEAFF.

This clonotype came up many times. Here the CDR3 reads CAWSVLEGSPLHF. The CDR3 nucleotides are TGTGCCTGGAGTGTACTCGAGGGTTCACCCCTCCACTTT. This rearrangement joins TRBV30 to TRBJ1-6; D remains unclear. The CDR3 contains 13 residues. Per the germline V gene, CDR1 is GTSNPN and CDR2 is SVGIG (reference sequence). The V end was cut by 0 bases, the J end by 9 bases, with 9 bases between.

Ten or more counts support this clonotype. The V and J genes are TRBV29-1 and TRBJ2-7, with 13 bases fitting TRBD2. The ends lost 3 bases at V and 0 bases at J; junction bases unmatched: 5. CDR1 and CDR2 from the germline V gene are SQVTM and ANQGSEA. The CDR3 contains 16 residues. CDR3 sequence (DNA): TGCAGCGTTGAGGGACTAGCGGGAACTGGCTCCTACGAGCAGTACTTC. Translation gives CSVEGLAGTGSYEQYF.